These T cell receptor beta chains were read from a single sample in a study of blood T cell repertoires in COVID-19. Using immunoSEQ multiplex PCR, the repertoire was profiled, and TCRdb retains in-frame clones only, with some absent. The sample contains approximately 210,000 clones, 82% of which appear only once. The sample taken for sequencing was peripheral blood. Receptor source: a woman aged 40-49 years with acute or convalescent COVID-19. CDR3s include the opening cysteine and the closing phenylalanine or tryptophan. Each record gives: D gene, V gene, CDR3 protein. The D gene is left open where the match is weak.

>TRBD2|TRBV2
CASSALTSLAGSQETQYF
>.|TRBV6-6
CASSGGNQPQHF
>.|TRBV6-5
CASSPNWAQETQYF
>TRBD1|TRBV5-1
CASSKQGAGQPQHF
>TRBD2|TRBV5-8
CASTPGAGGSYEQYF
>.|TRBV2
CASSEEQALPWTQYF
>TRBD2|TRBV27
CASSLARLAGKTDTQYF
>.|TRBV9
CASSVAVKNTEAFF
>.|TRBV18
CASSPRQATEAFF
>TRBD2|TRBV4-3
CASSQTLAGVYEQYF
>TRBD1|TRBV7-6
CASSLAGGQAPGELFF
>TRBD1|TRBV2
CASSWDRSSYNSPLHF
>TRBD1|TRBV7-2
CASSSGGGAGYGYTF
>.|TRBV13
CASSMGRDTEAFF
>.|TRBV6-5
CASSPFIENQPQHF
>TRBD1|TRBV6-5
CASSYSRTGSNYGYTF
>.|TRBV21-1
CASSFRTGKGSNYGYTF
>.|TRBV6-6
CATASRGNQPQHF
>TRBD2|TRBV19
CASSGLAGGRNEQFF
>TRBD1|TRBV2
CASSQDRGFSYEQYF
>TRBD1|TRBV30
CAWIKDRVENSPLHF
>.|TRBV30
CAWRKTVAFSDTQYF
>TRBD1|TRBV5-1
CASSYDRVRDEQFF
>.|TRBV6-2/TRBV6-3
CASSRGQTAFF
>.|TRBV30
CAWSVAGGAGLYGYTF
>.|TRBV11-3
CASSLNSWNTEAFF
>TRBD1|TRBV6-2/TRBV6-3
CASSPRSGQGRQPQHF
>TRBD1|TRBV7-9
CASSVQTGGANNEQFF
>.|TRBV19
CASRRSGDNEQYF
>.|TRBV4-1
CASSRDRDSGLRQFF
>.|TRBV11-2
CASSSRLGQTNTGELFF
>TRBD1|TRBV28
CASSSPRDRGYEQCF
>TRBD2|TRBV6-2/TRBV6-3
CASSYSVSGIPDTQYF
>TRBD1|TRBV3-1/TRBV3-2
CASSLVGDRVNEKLFF
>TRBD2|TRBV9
CASSAAGGAYEQYF
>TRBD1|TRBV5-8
CASSLPGQGVYGYTF
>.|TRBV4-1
CASSGGAGAYEQYF
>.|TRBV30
CAWSLAGAGLYEQYF
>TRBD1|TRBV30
CAWSVGGQGDQPQHF
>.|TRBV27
CASRAGLRGYTF
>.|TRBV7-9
CASSRPTGGTVSGANVLTF
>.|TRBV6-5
CASSRLGGEGTQYF
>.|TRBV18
CASLRGDEQFF
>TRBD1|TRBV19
CASRGTGNTEAFF
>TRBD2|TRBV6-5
CASDMMGGRYEQYF
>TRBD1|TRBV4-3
CASSLFGQGGEGYTF
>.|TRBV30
CAWSLTQGRVEQYF
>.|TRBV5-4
CASSWEGGPQHF
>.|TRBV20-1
CSARPGAEAFF
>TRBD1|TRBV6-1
CASSDPGGPAGNEQFF
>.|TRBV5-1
CASSLGHTDTQYF
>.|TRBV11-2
CASSLEAGQTYEQYF
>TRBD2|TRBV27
CASRRGGTPTHEQYF
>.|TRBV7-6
CASSYSSTSSPLHF